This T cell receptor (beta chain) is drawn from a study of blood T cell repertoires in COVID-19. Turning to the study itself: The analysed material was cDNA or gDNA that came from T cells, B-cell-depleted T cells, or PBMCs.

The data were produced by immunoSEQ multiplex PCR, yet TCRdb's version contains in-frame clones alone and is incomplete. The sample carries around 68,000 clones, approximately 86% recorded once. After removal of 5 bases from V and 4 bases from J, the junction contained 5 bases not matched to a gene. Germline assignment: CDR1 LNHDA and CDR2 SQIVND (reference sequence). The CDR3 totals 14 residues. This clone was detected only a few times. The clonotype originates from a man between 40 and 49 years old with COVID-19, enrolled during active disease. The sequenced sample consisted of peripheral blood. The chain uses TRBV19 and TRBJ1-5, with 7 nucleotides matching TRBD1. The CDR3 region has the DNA TGTGCCAGTAGTCTTCAGGGGGGTAATCAGCCCCAGCATTTT. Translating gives CASSLQGGNQPQHF.